The 25 T cell receptor beta chains below all came from one sample that was sequenced in a study of regulatory T cells in long-lasting Graves disease. Time point given: newly diagnosed GD, antithyroid drugs for less than 3 months. The TCR library was prepared using RNA isolated from PBMCs. Relying on iRepertoire HTBI primers and Arm-PCR of CDR3 regions, the team built TCR beta libraries. TCRdb itself ran the multiplex PCR reads through MiXCR, one entry per CDR3 protein. The sample includes approximately 540,000 distinct CDR3 sequences, about 12% of them seen just once. Another study also made use of these data, one on T cells in Graves' hyperthyroidism and ophthalmopathy.

The source was peripheral blood mononuclear cells (PBMCs), collected at new diagnosis, from a patient treated with antithyroid drugs. These receptors were collected from a woman aged 25 to 45 with Graves disease.

This clonotype was recorded many times. The V gene is TRBV4-3, the J gene TRBJ2-7; TRBD2 matches at 8 bases. V gave up 3 bases and J gave up 0 bases; unmatched junction bases: 1. This CDR3 region has 14 residues. Germline lookup yields CDR1 LGHNA and CDR2 YSLEER. The CDR3 here is CASSHSGSSYEQYF. CDR3 DNA: TGCGCCAGCAGCCACAGCGGGAGCTCCTACGAGCAGTACTTC.

Many counts were recorded for this clonotype. The gene calls are TRBV20-1 and TRBJ2-1; D remains unclear. The CDR3 length is 14 residues. Trimming left V 5 bases short and J 6 bases short, with 17 bases between. From germline, CDR1 is DFQATT and CDR2 SNEGSKA (reference sequence). The CDR3 DNA follows: TGCAGTGCTCAGACCCTAGTCCGGTCCAATGAGCAGTTCTTC. Its protein product is CSAQTLVRSNEQFF.

At least ten counts were recorded for this clonotype. V usage is TRBV3-1 and J usage is TRBJ1-1; D is undetermined. The CDR3 runs to 14 residues. Per the germline V gene, CDR1 is LGHDT and CDR2 is YNNKEL (reference sequence). V was shortened by 0 bases and J by 2 bases, with 7 bases between the two germline ends. The DNA of the CDR3 is TGTGCCAGCAGCCAAGACGGTAGAAACACTGAAGCTTTCTTT. Encoded protein: CASSQDGRNTEAFF.

The table lists this clonotype with many counts. An end of the junction differs from the germline gene, which may be a read error. This chain uses TRBV5-1 with TRBJ2-1, with TRBD2 matching 11 bases. The CDR3 is 14 residues long. Germline V CDR1 and CDR2: SGHRS, YFSETQ. Here the CDR3 reads CAGSLGLAVNEQFF. The DNA for the CDR3 is TGCGCCGGCAGCTTGGGACTAGCGGTGAATGAGCAGTTCTTC. The full variable domain, rest sourced from reference TRBV5-1 and TRBJ2-1, is KAGVTQTPRYLIKTRGQQVTLSCSPISGHRSVSWYQQTPGQGLQFLFEYFSETQRNKGNFPGRFSGRQFSNSRSEMNVSTLELGDSALYLCAGSLGLAVNEQFFGPGTRLTVL.

This clonotype has more than one count but fewer than ten. The CDR3 here is CASSLRHLNNEQFF. DNA for the CDR3: TGTGCCAGCAGTTTACGTCACCTCAACAATGAGCAGTTCTTC. The chain joins TRBV27 to TRBJ2-1; D unclear. The germline V gene encodes CDR1 MNHEY and CDR2 SMNVEV (reference sequence). V lost 2 bases and J 5 bases, leaving 10 bases between the germline ends. This CDR3 is built from 14 residues.

Points on this clonotype: The junction and the germline gene differ at one end; a read error may be behind it. The chain joins TRBV10-3 to TRBJ1-2, with D perhaps TRBD1 (5 bases). The germline gives CDR1 ENHRY, CDR2 SYGVKD. The CDR3 spans 13 residues. CDR3 protein: CAFSESGLRGYTF. The CDR3 nucleotides are TGTGCCTTCAGTGAGTCGGGACTACGGGGCTACACCTTC.

The rearrangement uses TRBV14 and TRBJ2-7, with 7 positions matching TRBD2. CDR3 length: 15 residues. Trimming took 5 bases from V and 2 from J; bases not matched to a gene: 9. CDR1 is SGHDN and CDR2 is FVKESK in the germline V gene. As DNA, the CDR3 is TGTGCCAGCAGCGTTTTGGGGGGGAACCCCTACGAGCAGTACTTC. It specifies CASSVLGGNPYEQYF.

This clonotype appeared a few times. The genes are TRBV20-1 and TRBJ1-6, with TRBD1 as a possible D gene (5 bases). Trimming took 1 base from V and 7 from J, leaving 11 bases between them. The CDR3 loop spans 14 amino acids. CDR1 and CDR2 from the germline V gene are DFQATT and SNEGSKA (reference sequence). The CDR3 region is CSARGLGGNSPLHF. The CDR3 nucleotides read TGCAGTGCTAGAGGTTTGGGGGGGAATTCACCCCTCCACTTT.

This clonotype was observed a few times. This may be a read error: a much more frequent sequence differs by one nucleotide. The chain links TRBV6-5 to TRBJ1-6, with D possibly being TRBD1 (6 bases). The germline CDR1 and CDR2 sequences are MNHEY and SVGAGI. CDR3 length: 16 amino acids. V shed 4 bases and J shed 9 bases, with 19 bases lying between them. CDR3 nucleotide sequence: TGTGCCAGCAGTTCCCCTAGGACAGCGGATAGTTCACCCCTCCACTTT. It yields the protein CASSSPRTADSSPLHF.

This clonotype was counted a few times. This chain uses TRBV5-1 with TRBJ2-1; 10 bases fit TRBD2. CDR3 length: 18 amino acids. Germline V lookup: CDR1 SGHRS, CDR2 YFSETQ. The junction had 18 bases not matched to a gene; V was cut back by 3 bases and J by 9 bases. Here the CDR3 DNA reads TGCGCCAGCAGCTGGATTCCGGGGATAGCGGGAGGTGTGGGTGAGCAGTTCTTC. It encodes CASSWIPGIAGGVGEQFF. The full variable domain, in which reference TRBV5-1 and TRBJ2-1 provide the parts outside the CDR3, is KAGVTQTPRYLIKTRGQQVTLSCSPISGHRSVSWYQQTPGQGLQFLFEYFSETQRNKGNFPGRFSGRQFSNSRSEMNVSTLELGDSALYLCASSWIPGIAGGVGEQFFGPGTRLTVL.

This clonotype was found a few times. The V gene is TRBV19, the J gene TRBJ2-1; no clear D gene. Trimming took off 6 bases at V and 9 bases at J, with 15 bases between the two ends. Germline CDR1 is LNHDA and CDR2 is SQIVND (reference sequence). This CDR3 spans 13 amino acids. The CDR3 sequence is CASRPGLLGEQFF. The CDR3 DNA follows: TGTGCCAGTAGACCAGGCCTCTTAGGTGAGCAGTTCTTC.

The gene calls are TRBV6-2 or TRBV6-3 and TRBJ2-7; 9 bases agree with TRBD2. V shed 3 bases and J 6 bases; nucleotides not matched to a gene: 12. The CDR3 consists of 16 residues. The germline V gene has CDR1 MNHEY and CDR2 SVGEGT. CDR3 bases: TGTGCCAGCAGTTATAAACTAGCGGGTTCTCCTCGCGAGCAGTACTTC. This gives the protein CASSYKLAGSPREQYF.

This clonotype occurred many times. V and J are TRBV29-1 and TRBJ2-5; 8 bases fit TRBD1. The germline V gene has CDR1 SQVTM and CDR2 ANQGSEA. V lost 1 base and J lost 2; bases outside the gene matches: 15. The CDR3 has 18 residues. The CDR3 is CSVEVSPRTGIWQETQYF. The CDR3 nucleotides read TGCAGCGTTGAAGTCAGTCCGCGGACAGGGATCTGGCAAGAGACCCAGTACTTC.

This clonotype was picked up a small number of times. J is TRBJ2-7 and V is TRBV28; D is possibly TRBD1 (6 bases). Trimming pared 1 base from V and 4 bases from J, leaving 11 bases between. This CDR3 has 14 amino acids. Germline CDR1 and CDR2: MDHEN and SYDVKM. CDR3 sequence (DNA): TGTGCCAGCAGTTTATCTGGGGGCGAATACGAGCAGTACTTC. Protein sequence: CASSLSGGEYEQYF.

In this sample, this clonotype turned up a few times. This chain connects TRBV18 to TRBJ1-5; the D is unclear. Trimming removed 1 base at V and 5 bases at J, with 9 bases between. Germline V gene data show CDR1 as KGHSH and CDR2 as LQKENI. The CDR3 runs to 14 residues. As DNA, the CDR3 is TGTGCCAGCTCACCACGACAAAGTCATCAGCCCCAGCATTTT. Amino acid sequence: CASSPRQSHQPQHF. The full variable domain, rest sourced from reference TRBV18 and TRBJ1-5, is NAGVMQNPRHLVRRRGQEARLRCSPMKGHSHVYWYRQLPEEGLKFMVYLQKENIIDESGMPKERFSAEFPKEGPSILRIQQVVRGDSAAYFCASSPRQSHQPQHFGDGTRLSIL.

This clonotype was observed many times. V and J are TRBV9 and TRBJ2-3; 7 nucleotides line up with TRBD2. The germline CDR1 and CDR2 sequences are SGDLS and YYNGEE. The CDR3 consists of 15 residues. V shed 4 bases, J shed 0 bases, and the junction held 5 bases outside the gene matches. CDR3 in amino acids: CASSPSGASTDTQYF. In nucleotides, the CDR3 is TGTGCCAGCAGCCCGAGCGGGGCTAGCACAGATACGCAGTATTTT.

Many counts were recorded for this clonotype. CDR3 in DNA: TGTGCCAGCATTTTACAGGGTTGGAACTATGGCTACACCTTC. The encoded protein is CASILQGWNYGYTF. The rearrangement uses TRBV6-2 or TRBV6-3 and TRBJ1-2; perhaps TRBD1 as D (6 bases). Trimming shortened V by 7 bases and J by 2 bases, and 14 bases separated the two germline ends. The germline V gene encodes CDR1 MNHEY and CDR2 SVGEGT. CDR3 size: 14 residues.

The chain carries TRBV4-3 and TRBJ1-2; TRBD1 matches 9 bases. The V segment lost 7 bases and the J segment 3 bases; nucleotides outside the gene matches: 6. From germline, CDR1 is LGHNA and CDR2 YSLEER. The CDR3 sequence is 14 residues long. The chain's CDR3 is CASKDTGGDYGYTF. In DNA, the CDR3 is TGCGCCAGCAAAGATACAGGGGGCGACTATGGCTACACCTTC.

As to this clonotype: A much more abundant neighbour one base away suggests this may be a read error. The V and J genes are TRBV19 and TRBJ1-5; D is perhaps TRBD1 (6 bases). The CDR3 runs 15 residues. V was shortened by 5 bases and J by 4 bases, with 15 bases between the two germline ends. Germline CDR1 reads LNHDA; CDR2 reads SQIVND (reference sequence). CDR3 nucleotides: TGTGCCAGTAGTTTGAGGACAGTCCCAAATCAGCCCCAGCATTTT. Protein: CASSLRTVPNQPQHF.

This clonotype appeared a few times. This chain connects TRBV10-3 to TRBJ2-5; 10 nucleotides agree with TRBD2. The V gene end was trimmed by 6 bases and the J gene end by 5 bases; junction bases not matched to a gene: 9. This CDR3 contains 15 residues. CDR1 and CDR2 (germline): ENHRY, SYGVKD. The CDR3 DNA follows: TGTGCCATCAGAGCCGGGACTAGCGCGCGGGAGACCCAGTACTTC. Protein: CAIRAGTSARETQYF.

This chain links TRBV5-1 with TRBJ2-7; tentatively, D is TRBD1 (7 bases). The CDR3 runs to 15 residues. V lost 0 bases and J lost 2, with 12 bases in between. The germline V gene has CDR1 SGHRS and CDR2 YFSETQ. This CDR3 is CASSLGPGGTYEQYF. The CDR3 DNA is TGCGCCAGCAGCTTGGGTCCAGGGGGGACCTACGAGCAGTACTTC.

This clonotype was seen at least ten times. The J gene is TRBJ2-3, the V gene TRBV12-3 or TRBV12-4, with D hard to call. This CDR3 has 13 residues. Trimming shortened V by 3 bases and J by 8 bases, and 12 bases separated the two germline ends. CDR3 residues: CASSLRFAGTQYF. The CDR3 DNA is TGTGCCAGCAGTTTGAGGTTCGCTGGTACGCAGTATTTT.

The chain carries TRBV19 and TRBJ1-2; D possibly corresponds to TRBD1 (5 bases). Germline values: CDR1 LNHDA, CDR2 SQIVND (reference sequence). The CDR3 is 15 amino acids. V gave up 0 bases and J gave up 7 bases, with 15 bases separating them. The chain's CDR3 is CASSIDDGALLGYTF. CDR3 sequence (DNA): TGTGCCAGTAGTATAGATGACGGGGCCCTGCTTGGCTACACCTTC.

This clonotype was counted many times. This rearrangement joins TRBV28 to TRBJ2-3; D gene ambiguous. This CDR3 is built from 13 residues. V lost 7 bases and J 2 bases, leaving 10 bases between the germline ends. Germline-derived CDR1 and CDR2 are MDHEN and SYDVKM. CDR3 sequence (DNA): TGTGCCAGCATAGAAAGTGTCACAGATACGCAGTATTTT. Translated: CASIESVTDTQYF.

V and J are TRBV2 and TRBJ1-5; TRBD1 matches 10 bases. CDR1 and CDR2 from the germline V gene are SNHLY and FYNNEI. Germline trimming cut 6 bases from V and 6 bases from J; bases unmatched to any gene: 8. The CDR3 consists of 15 residues. Here the CDR3 reads CASRYARTGGQPQHF. DNA of the CDR3: TGTGCCAGCAGATATGCCAGGACAGGGGGTCAGCCCCAGCATTTT.